Reported below is one TCR beta chain. RNA amounts of roughly 0.5 to 1 ug underwent reverse transcription with random hexamers. Each CDR3 protein gets one entry after TCRdb re-called the immunoSEQ multiplex PCR reads with MiXCR. The sample includes more than 65,000 distinct CDR3 sequences, around 95% of them seen just once. The ends were cut back, 0 bases at V and 7 bases at J, with 12 bases in the middle. The CDR3 consists of 15 residues. Germline V gives CDR1 LNHNV, CDR2 YYDKDF (reference sequence). This sample was taken from a study of CD8 T cells in Susac syndrome. This TCR derives from a human donor with Susac syndrome. The V call is TRBV15, the J call TRBJ2-2; a possible D gene is TRBD2 (5 bases). Sequencing was done on a sample of CD8+ T cells from PBMCs. The CDR3 reads CATSRDLGSHGELFF. CDR3 in DNA: TGTGCCACCAGCAGAGATCTAGGGAGTCACGGGGAGCTGTTTTTT.